The 5 T cell receptor beta chains reported below all come from one sample, sequenced in a study of blood T cells in healthy people across ages. It was with a sample-barcoded 5' primer and a J-beta primer mix that a second PCR of roughly 7 to 12 cycles was run. TCRdb reprocessed the 5' RACE reads with MiXCR, giving one entry per CDR3 protein. In the table there are hundreds of thousands of distinct CDR3 sequences, under 70% of which are singletons. The source material was blood. All receptors derive from a man aged 55 to 70 in good health.

This clonotype was picked up a small number of times. The rearrangement joins TRBV3-1 to TRBJ2-1; D remains ambiguous. The CDR3 is made up of 13 amino acids. Looked up from germline, CDR1 is LGHDT and CDR2 is YNNKEL (reference sequence). V shed 0 bases and J shed 6 bases, with 6 bases lying between them. The CDR3 here is CASSQDRFNEQFF. The CDR3 region has the DNA TGTGCCAGCAGCCAAGATCGGTTCAATGAGCAGTTCTTC.

The sample holds a few counts of this clonotype. The chain recombines TRBV29-1 with TRBJ2-7; TRBD1 matches at 9 bases. The trim removed 3 bases at V and 5 bases at J, leaving 2 bases unmatched. This CDR3 spans 12 amino acids. Germline lookup yields CDR1 SQVTM and CDR2 ANQGSEA. The CDR3 region is CSVEGQGNEQYF. DNA for the CDR3: TGCAGCGTTGAGGGACAGGGAAACGAGCAGTACTTC.

This clonotype was observed a handful of times. V usage is TRBV4-2 and J usage is TRBJ2-5; TRBD2 matches 13 bases. The CDR3 is made up of 17 amino acids. Unmatched junction bases numbered 6, after V lost 3 bases and J lost 2 bases. Germline CDR1 LGHNA, CDR2 YNFKEQ. The CDR3 region is CASSQSTSGGAQETQYF. CDR3 coding DNA: TGTGCCAGCAGCCAGTCCACTAGCGGGGGGGCTCAAGAGACCCAGTACTTC.

This clonotype has ten or more counts. The rearrangement uses TRBV6-1 and TRBJ2-3; perhaps TRBD1 as D (6 bases). Trimming left V 1 base short and J 2 bases short, with 10 bases between. The CDR3 is 15 residues long. The V gene's germline CDR1 is MNHNS and CDR2 SASEGT. The CDR3 DNA reads as TGTGCCAGCAGTGAAGGGACAGCTTACACAGATACGCAGTATTTT. Its translation: CASSEGTAYTDTQYF.

This clonotype was observed a few times. J is TRBJ2-7 and V is TRBV11-2, with TRBD1 matching over 9 bases. This CDR3 is 16 amino acids long. CDR1 and CDR2 (germline): SGHAT, FQNNGV. V was clipped by 1 base and J by 4 bases; unmatched bases: 8. For the CDR3, the DNA is TGTGCCAGCAGCTTAGGCGGGACAGGGAAGCCATACGAGCAGTACTTC. Protein product: CASSLGGTGKPYEQYF.